This TCR beta chain was observed in a study of cytomegalovirus exposure and HLA in healthy donors. Of note for this clone: Its specificity is not known.

Findings and caveats of the study: Later analysis associated a missense DCLRE1C variant with TCR beta V- and J-gene trimming. Most TCR sequences were seen very rarely across donors, but some public TCRs occurred in many. Later analysis found that TCR beta chains associated with HLA were more clonally expanded than other, equally common chains. TCR beta sequences reportedly predicted most subjects' HLA-A and HLA-B alleles accurately.

Amplification used 60 Vbeta primers and 13 Jbeta primers. The method was immunoSEQ multiplex PCR; TCRdb's version includes in-frame clones alone and lacks a portion of them. The sample lists approximately 140,000 clones, 79% occurring once. The sequence was collected from a man in his fifties or sixties in good health and CMV-seropositive. Sample: PBMCs.

Written as DNA, the CDR3 is TGTGCCAGCACCTTGATCGGACAGGGGTTTAGTTCACCCCTCCACTTT. It translates to CASTLIGQGFSSPLHF. This rearrangement joins TRBV2 to TRBJ1-6, with 9 bases aligning to TRBD1. This CDR3 has 16 amino acids. Germline V gene lookup returns CDR1 SNHLY and CDR2 FYNNEI. Trimming took 7 bases from V and 9 from J; bases not matched to a gene: 13.